The 13 T cell receptor beta chains in this list originate from one sample, sequenced in a study of T cells in women clearing cervical HPV infection. Profiling relied on immunoSEQ multiplex PCR, and the TCRdb table lists in-frame clones only, not all of them. This sample's clone table lists around 38,000 clones. The specimen sequenced was blood buffy coat. These TCRs come from a woman between 18 and 69 years old with a cervical HPV16 infection that either progressed to CIN3+ or cleared (not recorded which).

This clone is called medium-sized based on its frequency. The sequence runs out 3 residues before the end of the CDR3; the remainder is reconstructed from the germline J gene. V usage is TRBV19 and J usage is TRBJ2-3, with D possibly being TRBD2 (6 bases). CDR1 and CDR2 from the germline V gene are LNHDA and SQIVND (reference sequence). The CDR3 runs 12 residues. The V end lost 6 bases, the J end lost 5 bases, and 9 bases lay between the germline ends. The covered CDR3 bases are TGTGCCAGTAGGCTTAGCGGAGATACG. It codes for CASRLSGDT. The whole CDR3 reads CASRLSGDTQYF. Complete variable domain (other parts from reference TRBV19 and TRBJ2-3): DGGITQSPKYLFRKEGQNVTLSCEQNLNHDAMYWYRQDPGQGLRLIYYSQIVNDFQKGDIAEGYSVSREKKESFPLTVTSAQKNPTAFYLCASRLSGDTQYFGPGTRLTVL.

With respect to this clone: The read comes to an end 3 residues before the CDR3 does, leaving the germline J gene to fill in the end. This rearrangement joins TRBV10-3 to TRBJ2-3; TRBD2 matches 15 bases. The CDR3 is 16 amino acids. CDR1 is ENHRY and CDR2 is SYGVKD in the germline V gene. The trim removed 6 bases at V and 3 bases at J, leaving 4 bases unmatched. The CDR3 is CAIRGLAGGGTDTQYF. The sequenced part of the CDR3 DNA is TGTGCCATCAGGGGACTAGCGGGGGGAGGAACAGATACG.

As regards this clone: The read finishes 3 residues shy of the CDR3 end, and the germline J gene is used to complete it. The rearrangement joins TRBV6-2 or TRBV6-3 to TRBJ2-7; 7 positions match TRBD1. The CDR3 loop spans 13 amino acids. The germline V gene has CDR1 MNHEY and CDR2 SVGEGT. After removal of 9 bases from V and 1 base from J, the junction contained 6 bases not matched to a gene. The sequenced CDR3 bases are TGTGCCAGTCACGGGACAGAATCCTACGAG. Residues: CASHGTESYE. In full, the CDR3 reads CASHGTESYEQYF.

As for this clone: Sequencing ends 3 residues short of the CDR3 end; the germline J gene provides the rest. The chain has TRBV29-1 and TRBJ1-1, with 10 bases aligning to TRBD1. The CDR3 contains 15 residues. In germline, CDR1 is SQVTM, CDR2 ANQGSEA. V lost 7 bases to trimming and J lost 0 bases; unmatched junction nucleotides: 8. The CDR3 sequence: CSAGGTGEMNTEAFF. The CDR3 bases that were read are TGCAGCGCTGGCGGGACAGGGGAAATGAACACTGAA.

A remark on this clone: The missing CDR3 end, 3 residues past where the read stops, is filled in from the germline J gene. The chain couples TRBV7-2 to TRBJ1-4, with TRBD1 identical over 11 bases. This CDR3 region has 14 residues. The junction had 3 bases not matched to a gene; V was cut back by 5 bases and J by 7 bases. The germline gives CDR1 SGHTA, CDR2 FQGNSA. The sequenced CDR3 bases are TGTGCCAGCAGCATGGGACAGGGGGTTGAAAAA. Translation gives CASSMGQGVEK. In full, the CDR3 reads CASSMGQGVEKLFF. Filled out from reference TRBV7-2 and TRBJ1-4, the complete variable domain reads GAGVSQSPSNKVTEKGKDVELRCDPISGHTALYWYRQSLGQGLEFLIYFQGNSAPDKSGLPSDRFSAERTGGSVSTLTIQRTQQEDSAVYLCASSMGQGVEKLFFGSGTQLSVL.

A word on this clone: The sequenced fragment ends 3 residues before the CDR3 boundary, so the rest is inferred from the germline J gene. This chain uses TRBV6-1 with TRBJ1-3, with TRBD1 matching over 8 bases. The CDR3 spans 15 residues. Looked up from germline, CDR1 is MNHNS and CDR2 is SASEGT. Trimming at V came to 4 bases and at J to 1 base, leaving 3 bases not matched to a gene. The DNA read from the CDR3 is TGTGCCAGCAGTGGGACAGGGAAGTCTGGAAACACC. It translates to CASSGTGKSGNT. The full CDR3 protein is CASSGTGKSGNTIYF.

Comments on this clone: The CDR3 is cut off 3 residues early in the read; its end comes from the germline J gene. V and J are TRBV2 and TRBJ2-1; D is perhaps TRBD1 (6 bases). The germline V gene encodes CDR1 SNHLY and CDR2 FYNNEI. Trimming took 2 bases from V and 8 from J, leaving 16 bases between them. CDR3 length: 15 residues. CDR3 amino acids: CASSELSGANDEQFF. The DNA read from the CDR3 is TGTGCCAGCAGTGAATTGTCAGGGGCTAACGATGAG.

Concerning this clone itself: The missing CDR3 end, 3 residues past where the read stops, is filled in from the germline J gene. This rearrangement joins TRBV28 to TRBJ2-3, with D possibly matching TRBD1 (5 bases). Trimming pared 5 bases from V and 6 bases from J, leaving 15 bases between. The CDR3 has 14 residues. Germline V gene data show CDR1 as MDHEN and CDR2 as SYDVKM. The chain's CDR3 is CASSQGIDPDTQYF. The CDR3 bases that were read are TGTGCCAGCAGTCAGGGAATCGATCCGGATACG.

With respect to this clone: The read gets to within 3 residues of the CDR3 end, and the germline J gene fills in the rest. V and J are TRBV28 and TRBJ1-2; D uncertain. The CDR3 sequence is 12 residues long. Germline CDR1 is MDHEN and CDR2 is SYDVKM. CDR3 in amino acids: CASSFKAFGYTF. The CDR3 bases that were read are TGTGCCAGCAGTTTCAAGGCCTTCGGC.

As for this clone: The CDR3 end falls 3 residues outside the read, so it is completed with the germline J gene. The chain recombines TRBV6-2 or TRBV6-3 with TRBJ2-5; the D is unclear. The CDR3 length is 11 residues. V was shortened by 2 bases and J by 4 bases, with 2 bases between the two germline ends. From germline, CDR1 is MNHEY and CDR2 SVGEGT. CDR3: CASSYRETQYF. CDR3 DNA (partial): TGTGCCAGCAGTTACCGAGAGACC.

The CDR3 protein is CASSLFRDTGELFF. Incomplete CDR3 DNA: TGTGCCAGCAGCTTATTTCGGGACACCGGGGAG. This chain links TRBV11-3 with TRBJ2-2; D gene ambiguous. The read is 3 residues too short to cover the CDR3 end, so that end is filled in from the germline J gene. This CDR3 has 14 residues. Germline V gene data show CDR1 as SGHNT and CDR2 as YENEEA. V was trimmed by 2 bases and J by 3 bases, leaving 7 bases between them. The full variable domain, in which reference TRBV11-3 and TRBJ2-2 provide the parts outside the CDR3, is EAGVVQSPRYKIIEKKQPVAFWCNPISGHNTLYWYLQNLGQGPELLIRYENEEAVDDSQLPKDRFSAERLKGVDSTLKIQPAELGDSAVYLCASSLFRDTGELFFGEGSRLTVL.

Comments on this clone: The read comes to an end 3 residues before the CDR3 does, leaving the germline J gene to fill in the end. The chain carries TRBV30 and TRBJ1-2; 7 bases are a match to TRBD1. The germline CDR1 and CDR2 sequences are GTSNPN and SVGIG (reference sequence). V trimming: 2 bases; J trimming: 7 bases; junction bases outside the gene matches: 4. CDR3 length: 12 amino acids. The chain's CDR3 is CAWSYQGGGYTF. CDR3 DNA (partial): TGTGCCTGGAGTTACCAGGGGGGTGGC.

Points on this clone: The read falls 3 residues short of the CDR3 end, and the missing part is taken from the germline J gene. The chain has TRBV11-2 and TRBJ2-7; D may be TRBD1 (5 bases). This CDR3 contains 11 residues. In germline, CDR1 is SGHAT, CDR2 FQNNGV. The V gene lost 7 bases and the J gene lost 3 bases, with 7 bases spanning the gap. Partial CDR3 DNA: TGTGCCAGCACCACAGGCTACGAG. It translates to CASTTGYE. The entire CDR3 sequence reads CASTTGYEQYF.